This TCR beta chain originates from a study of blood T cell repertoires in COVID-19. Study-level background: Samples came from the United States, Italy and Spain, spanning acute and convalescent COVID-19. PBMCs, B-cell-depleted T cells, or T cells provided the cDNA or gDNA that made up the material.

As handled by the study authors: It was from reference gene primer amplification that nucleated cell counts were estimated. Method: immunoSEQ multiplex PCR; TCRdb's copy keeps in-frame clones and lacks some. Clone size and V and J calls were adopted from that table, with D and trimming inferred from the DNA. In the table there are tens of thousands of clones, under 85% of which are singletons. This receptor was obtained from a man aged 55 to 70 with COVID-19, enrolled during active disease. What was sequenced was peripheral blood.

CDR3 DNA: TGTGCCACAGCCCGACCGGGAATCAAGGAAAAACTGTTTTTT. Translating it yields CATARPGIKEKLFF. The gene calls are TRBV28 and TRBJ1-4; D not resolved. This CDR3 is built from 14 residues. Germline lookup yields CDR1 MDHEN and CDR2 SYDVKM. The V end lost 10 bases, the J end lost 8 bases, and 20 bases lay between the germline ends.